Below, 32 T cell receptor beta chains from the same sample are listed, as sequenced in a study of T cells in localized non-small cell lung cancer. Assay: immunoSEQ multiplex PCR; the TCRdb copy retains only in-frame clones and omits some. Among about 14,000 clones listed, roughly 27% were seen once. The source was lung tumor tissue, collected before any cancer treatment. The receptors come from a female donor older than 55 with stage I lung adenocarcinoma.

This clone is labeled as medium-sized. V and J are TRBV11-3 and TRBJ1-2; D may be TRBD1 (5 bases). The CDR3 totals 15 residues. Germline CDR1 SGHNT, CDR2 YENEEA. The V gene lost 6 bases and the J gene lost 1 base, with 15 bases spanning the gap. The CDR3 loop is CASRMEGTDNYGYTF. In nucleotides, the CDR3 is TGTGCCAGCAGAATGGAGGGGACGGATAACTATGGCTACACCTTC.

The chain uses TRBV6-8 and TRBJ1-1; D unresolved. Germline V gene lookup returns CDR1 MNHGY and CDR2 SAAAGT. This CDR3 is built from 15 residues. With 0 bases removed from V and 5 bases from J, the gap between germline ends came to 13 bases. The CDR3 bases are TGTGCCAGCAGTTACTCTCTCGAGGTGGGAACTGAAGCTTTCTTT. Amino acids: CASSYSLEVGTEAFF.

This clone has more than one count but fewer than ten. In nucleotides, the CDR3 is TGTGCCAGCAGCCTTATTCCGGGACAGGAGAATGAAAAACTGTTTTTT. Translation gives CASSLIPGQENEKLFF. V gene TRBV11-3 combines with J gene TRBJ1-4; TRBD1 aligns across 8 bases. Germline trimming cut 5 bases from V and 5 bases from J; bases unmatched to any gene: 10. Germline-derived CDR1 and CDR2 are SGHNT and YENEEA. The CDR3 runs to 16 residues.

This clone has just a few counts. The V call is TRBV28, the J call TRBJ1-4; no reliable D call. V shed 1 base and J shed 5 bases, with 8 bases lying between them. Germline CDR1 and CDR2: MDHEN and SYDVKM. The CDR3 runs to 14 residues. CDR3 region: CASSLSGLNEKLFF. CDR3 nucleotide sequence: TGTGCCAGCAGTTTATCCGGGCTGAATGAAAAACTGTTTTTT.

This clone occurred a few times. The chain employs TRBV11-3 and TRBJ2-7; possibly TRBD2 for D (5 bases). The CDR3 sequence is 16 residues long. Germline V gene data show CDR1 as SGHNT and CDR2 as YENEEA. The V end lost 5 bases, the J end lost 1 base, and 18 bases lay between the germline ends. The CDR3 bases are TGTGCCAGCAGCAAATTTGGTTTGGGGAGTTCCTACGAGCAGTACTTC. This gives the protein CASSKFGLGSSYEQYF.

This clone has just one count. The chain is built from TRBV29-1 and TRBJ1-2, with a tentative D call TRBD1 (5 bases). Germline V gene sequence: CDR1 SQVTM, CDR2 ANQGSEA. Trimming took 5 bases from V and 3 from J, leaving 13 bases between them. This CDR3 contains 13 residues. Here the CDR3 reads CSVLFGRDYGYTF. CDR3 DNA: TGCAGCGTTCTGTTCGGCAGGGACTATGGCTACACCTTC.

This clone was counted many times. The rearrangement joins TRBV11-3 to TRBJ2-4; D may correspond to TRBD1 or TRBD2 (5 bases each). This CDR3 is 14 amino acids long. Germline V CDR1 and CDR2: SGHNT, YENEEA. Between the trimmed V and J ends, which lost 0 bases and 8 bases, there was a span of 11 bases. CDR3 sequence reads: CASSLEGARDIQYF. For the CDR3, the DNA is TGTGCCAGCAGCTTAGAAGGGGCGAGGGACATTCAGTACTTC. The full variable domain, in which reference TRBV11-3 and TRBJ2-4 provide the parts outside the CDR3, is EAGVVQSPRYKIIEKKQPVAFWCNPISGHNTLYWYLQNLGQGPELLIRYENEEAVDDSQLPKDRFSAERLKGVDSTLKIQPAELGDSAVYLCASSLEGARDIQYFGAGTRLSVL.

A single count supports this clone. This chain connects TRBV15 to TRBJ1-2; D possibly corresponds to TRBD1 (6 bases). Germline lookup yields CDR1 LNHNV and CDR2 YYDKDF (reference sequence). This CDR3 has 16 residues. The ends were cut back, 6 bases at V and 4 bases at J, with 21 bases in the middle. This CDR3 is CATRAGAETGFYGYTF. The CDR3 DNA reads TGTGCCACCAGGGCGGGGGCCGAAACAGGGTTCTATGGCTACACCTTC.

This clone was seen at least ten times. This chain joins TRBV11-3 and TRBJ2-7, with TRBD2 matching over 9 bases. J lost 6 bases, V lost 4 bases, and 10 bases had no gene match. Germline V gene data show CDR1 as SGHNT and CDR2 as YENEEA. The CDR3 is made up of 15 amino acids. The CDR3 region has the DNA TGTGCCAGCAGCTGGGGTAGCGGGAGTGGGCTCGAGCAGTACTTC. This encodes CASSWGSGSGLEQYF.

The chain combines TRBV18 with TRBJ2-5; 10 bases fit TRBD1. Germline V gene data show CDR1 as KGHSH and CDR2 as LQKENI. V was clipped by 0 bases and J by 9 bases; unmatched bases: 10. The CDR3 runs to 16 residues. As DNA, the CDR3 is TGTGCCAGCTCACCACCCGGGACAGGGGTCCTGAGGGCCCAGTACTTC. Translated: CASSPPGTGVLRAQYF.

V and J are TRBV11-3 and TRBJ2-3, with D uncertain. With 5 bases removed from V and 0 bases from J, the gap between germline ends came to 12 bases. The CDR3 is made up of 15 amino acids. Germline V gene lookup returns CDR1 SGHNT and CDR2 YENEEA. Here the CDR3 reads CASSQGLGSTDTQYF. In nucleotides, the CDR3 is TGTGCCAGCAGCCAAGGTCTAGGTAGCACAGATACGCAGTATTTT.

The chain joins TRBV18 to TRBJ2-7, with TRBD1 identical over 12 bases. Losses at the gene ends were 6 bases for V and 7 bases for J; bases not matched to a gene: 4. The CDR3 covers 13 residues. CDR1 and CDR2 from the germline V gene are KGHSH and LQKENI. CDR3 coding DNA: TGTGCCAGCTCGGGACAGGGGGCGATGGAGCAGTACTTC. Translation: CASSGQGAMEQYF.

This clone was recorded many times. This chain joins TRBV11-3 and TRBJ1-2; TRBD1 might be the D (6 bases). CDR3 length: 14 amino acids. Trimming stripped 5 bases from V and 4 bases from J, with 14 bases between. Germline V gene sequence: CDR1 SGHNT, CDR2 YENEEA. The CDR3 spells CASSPGANGYGYTF. CDR3 nucleotide sequence: TGTGCCAGCAGCCCGGGGGCGAATGGCTATGGCTACACCTTC.

The table lists this clone with many counts. The rearrangement joins TRBV11-3 to TRBJ1-1; D unresolved. The length of the CDR3 is 14 residues. V lost 0 bases to trimming and J lost 2 bases, with 7 bases between them. The germline V gene has CDR1 SGHNT and CDR2 YENEEA. The CDR3 reads CASSLEVGNTEAFF. The CDR3 DNA is TGTGCCAGCAGCTTAGAGGTCGGAAACACTGAAGCTTTCTTT.

This clone was observed a handful of times. The V gene is TRBV2, the J gene TRBJ1-4; tentatively, D is TRBD1 (6 bases). Trimming stripped 8 bases from V and 0 bases from J, with 10 bases between. Germline V lookup: CDR1 SNHLY, CDR2 FYNNEI. CDR3 length: 14 residues. The CDR3 loop is CASGEGATNEKLFF. DNA for the CDR3: TGTGCCAGCGGGGAGGGGGCAACTAATGAAAAACTGTTTTTT.

The chain couples TRBV18 to TRBJ2-7; 7 bases match TRBD2. The CDR3 extends over 12 amino acids. CDR1 is KGHSH, CDR2 LQKENI, per germline. With 6 bases clipped from V and 3 bases from J, the junction kept 2 bases outside the gene matches. CDR3 sequence (DNA): TGTGCCAGCTCGGGGGGGTACTACGAGCAGTACTTC. Protein: CASSGGYYEQYF.

The chain uses TRBV19 and TRBJ2-3; D remains ambiguous. The V end was cut by 1 base, the J end by 0 bases, with 8 bases between. Germline CDR1 is LNHDA and CDR2 is SQIVND (reference sequence). This CDR3 comprises 15 residues. The CDR3, as DNA: TGTGCCAGTAGTATAGGGCTAGGTAGCACAGATACGCAGTATTTT. This gives the protein CASSIGLGSTDTQYF. The variable domain in full, completed from reference TRBV19 and TRBJ2-3, reads DGGITQSPKYLFRKEGQNVTLSCEQNLNHDAMYWYRQDPGQGLRLIYYSQIVNDFQKGDIAEGYSVSREKKESFPLTVTSAQKNPTAFYLCASSIGLGSTDTQYFGPGTRLTVL.

The chain is built from TRBV15 and TRBJ2-1; maybe TRBD2 (5 bases). The CDR3 is 16 amino acids. CDR1 is LNHNV, CDR2 YYDKDF, per germline (reference sequence). The germline V and J ends were trimmed by 3 bases and 5 bases, with 17 bases remaining between them. The CDR3 nucleotides are TGTGCCACCAGCAGGGAACTAGTCGTGCGCCACAATGAGCAGTTCTTC. This encodes CATSRELVVRHNEQFF.

This clone was seen many times. J is TRBJ1-1 and V is TRBV11-3; a possible D gene is TRBD1 (6 bases). Trimming left V 5 bases short and J 5 bases short, with 15 bases between. Per the germline V gene, CDR1 is SGHNT and CDR2 is YENEEA. There are 14 residues in the CDR3. In DNA form, the CDR3 reads TGTGCCAGCAGCCTACTACAGGGTACTACTGAAGCTTTCTTT. Translation: CASSLLQGTTEAFF. Full variable domain (rest looked up from reference TRBV11-3 and TRBJ1-1): EAGVVQSPRYKIIEKKQPVAFWCNPISGHNTLYWYLQNLGQGPELLIRYENEEAVDDSQLPKDRFSAERLKGVDSTLKIQPAELGDSAVYLCASSLLQGTTEAFFGQGTRLTVV.

This clone was picked up a small number of times. The chain carries TRBV6-8 and TRBJ2-7, with D maybe TRBD1 (6 bases). This CDR3 region has 14 residues. V was shortened by 5 bases and J by 1 base, with 12 bases between the two germline ends. Germline V CDR1 and CDR2: MNHGY, SAAAGT. The CDR3 spells CASSPGTSSYEQYF. The CDR3 nucleotides are TGTGCCAGCAGTCCCGGGACATCGTCCTACGAGCAGTACTTC.

The CDR3 nucleotides are TGTGCCTGGAGTCCTCCGACGGTCACTGAAGCTTTCTTT. It yields the protein CAWSPPTVTEAFF. V usage is TRBV30 and J usage is TRBJ1-1; D gene ambiguous. This CDR3 comprises 13 residues. Germline lookup yields CDR1 GTSNPN and CDR2 SVGIG (reference sequence). V gave up 2 bases and J gave up 4 bases, with 11 bases separating them.

The chain employs TRBV29-1 and TRBJ1-4; unclear D gene. Per germline, CDR1 SQVTM and CDR2 ANQGSEA. This CDR3 is 13 amino acids long. V lost 4 bases and J 4 bases, leaving 10 bases between the germline ends. The CDR3 region is CSVAGGSNEKLFF. The DNA of the CDR3 is TGCAGCGTTGCGGGCGGGAGTAATGAAAAACTGTTTTTT.

This clone was seen a handful of times. The rearrangement joins TRBV6-8 to TRBJ2-5; 8 nucleotides align to TRBD1. In germline, CDR1 is MNHGY, CDR2 SAAAGT. This CDR3 has 14 amino acids. The ends lost 7 bases at V and 4 bases at J; junction bases unmatched: 8. CDR3 protein: CASTQSGGRETQYF. CDR3 coding DNA: TGTGCCAGCACCCAGTCAGGGGGCCGAGAGACCCAGTACTTC.

Regarding this clone: Other DNA variants within this sample encode the same CDR3. The chain links TRBV6-8 to TRBJ2-1; 12 bases are a match to TRBD2. CDR1 and CDR2 (germline): MNHGY, SAAAGT. V lost 0 bases and J lost 4; bases outside the gene matches: 7. This CDR3 region has 18 residues. CDR3 in amino acids: CASSYSGLAGVSYNEQFF. CDR3 nucleotide sequence: TGTGCCAGCAGTTACTCGGGACTAGCGGGCGTTAGTTACAATGAGCAGTTCTTC.

V and J are TRBV18 and TRBJ1-2, with D maybe TRBD1 (6 bases). Trimming left V 3 bases short and J 0 bases short, with 14 bases between. CDR3 length: 16 amino acids. The germline V gene encodes CDR1 KGHSH and CDR2 LQKENI. CDR3: CASSPSDRQANYGYTF. CDR3 nucleotides: TGTGCCAGCTCACCTAGCGACAGGCAAGCTAACTATGGCTACACCTTC.

The chain recombines TRBV29-1 with TRBJ1-5; 11 bases are shared with TRBD1. Trimming removed 6 bases from V and 0 bases from J; junction bases left unmatched: 4. CDR1 SQVTM and CDR2 ANQGSEA come from the germline V gene. The CDR3 runs to 15 residues. The CDR3 DNA is TGCAGCGTAGGGGACAGGGGGGGTAGCAATCAGCCCCAGCATTTT. It yields the protein CSVGDRGGSNQPQHF. Complete variable domain (other parts from reference TRBV29-1 and TRBJ1-5): SAVISQKPSRDICQRGTSLTIQCQVDSQVTMMFWYRQQPGQSLTLIATANQGSEATYESGFVIDKFPISRPNLTFSTLTVSNMSPEDSSIYLCSVGDRGGSNQPQHFGDGTRLSIL.

The chain joins TRBV18 to TRBJ1-4, with 7 positions matching TRBD1. This CDR3 region has 16 residues. V gave up 5 bases and J gave up 2 bases; unmatched junction bases: 8. Germline V gene sequence: CDR1 KGHSH, CDR2 LQKENI. The CDR3 sequence is CASSSRQGGTNEKLFF. The CDR3 nucleotides are TGTGCCAGCTCATCGAGACAGGGTGGGACTAATGAAAAACTGTTTTTT.

The sample holds many counts of this clone. The chain links TRBV6-8 to TRBJ1-5; 8 bases line up with TRBD1. The length of the CDR3 is 16 residues. The V segment lost 5 bases and the J segment 1 base; nucleotides outside the gene matches: 7. The V gene's germline CDR1 is MNHGY and CDR2 SAAAGT. The chain's CDR3 is CASSKTTGVSNQPQHF. Here the CDR3 DNA reads TGTGCCAGCAGTAAAACGACAGGGGTGAGCAATCAGCCCCAGCATTTT.

This clone came up many times. V and J are TRBV4-1 and TRBJ2-6; D is possibly TRBD1 (6 bases). Germline V gene lookup returns CDR1 MGHRA and CDR2 YSYEKL. V lost 0 bases, J lost 0 bases, and 12 bases lay in between. This CDR3 is 18 amino acids long. Here the CDR3 DNA reads TGCGCCAGCAGCCAAGAGGGCAGGGGTAGCTCTGGGGCCAACGTCCTGACTTTC. Protein product: CASSQEGRGSSGANVLTF.

In its sample, this clone was seen a few times. This rearrangement joins TRBV11-3 to TRBJ2-5; 12 bases are shared with TRBD1. CDR1 and CDR2 from the germline V gene are SGHNT and YENEEA. The ends lost 3 bases at V and 5 bases at J; junction bases unmatched: 4. The CDR3 totals 15 residues. This CDR3 reads CASSLGQGAGETQYF. The DNA of the CDR3 is TGTGCCAGCAGCTTGGGACAGGGGGCCGGGGAGACCCAGTACTTC.

This clone was counted only a few times. The chain couples TRBV6-7 to TRBJ1-2; D is unresolved. TRBV6-7 is reported as an ORF; its role is uncertain. V lost 2 bases and J 2 bases, leaving 12 bases between the germline ends. CDR3 length equals 15 residues. CDR3 amino acids: CASSYPQRENYGYTF. In nucleotides, the CDR3 is TGTGCCAGCAGTTACCCCCAGCGGGAGAACTATGGCTACACCTTC.

The chain recombines TRBV28 with TRBJ2-7; the D gene is possibly TRBD2 (5 bases). Looked up from germline, CDR1 is MDHEN and CDR2 is SYDVKM. CDR3 length: 13 amino acids. The V and J ends lost 2 bases and 6 bases respectively, with 11 bases between them. This CDR3 is CASSLNPAGEQYF. CDR3 bases: TGTGCCAGCAGTTTAAACCCGGCGGGCGAGCAGTACTTC.